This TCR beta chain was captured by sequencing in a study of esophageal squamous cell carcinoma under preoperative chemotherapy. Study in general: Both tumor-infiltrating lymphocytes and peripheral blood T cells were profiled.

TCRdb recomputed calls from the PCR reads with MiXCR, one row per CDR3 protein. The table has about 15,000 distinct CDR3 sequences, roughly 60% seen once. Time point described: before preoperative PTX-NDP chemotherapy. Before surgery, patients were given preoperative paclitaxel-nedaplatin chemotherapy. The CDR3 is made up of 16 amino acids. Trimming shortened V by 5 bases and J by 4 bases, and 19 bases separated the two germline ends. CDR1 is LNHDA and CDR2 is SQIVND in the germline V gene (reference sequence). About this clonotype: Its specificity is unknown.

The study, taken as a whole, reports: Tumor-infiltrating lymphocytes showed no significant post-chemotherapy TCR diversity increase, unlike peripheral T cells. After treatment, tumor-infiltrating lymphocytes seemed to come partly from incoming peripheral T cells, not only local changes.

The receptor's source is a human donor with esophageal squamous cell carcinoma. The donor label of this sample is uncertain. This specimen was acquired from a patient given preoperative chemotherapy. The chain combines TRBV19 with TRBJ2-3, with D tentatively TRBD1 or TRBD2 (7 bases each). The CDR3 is CASSGQGGGDPDTQYF. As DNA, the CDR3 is TGTGCCAGTAGTGGGCAGGGGGGGGGTGACCCAGATACGCAGTATTTT.